This T cell receptor beta chain was recorded in a study of T-cell memory formation after mild COVID-19. A single record per CDR3 protein comes from TCRdb applying MiXCR to the 5' RACE reads. This table holds 250,000 to 350,000 distinct CDR3 sequences, approximately 15% found once. The germline V and J ends were trimmed by 5 bases and 2 bases, with 9 bases remaining between them. The CDR3 sequence is 12 residues long. Germline CDR1 reads DFQATT; CDR2 reads SNEGSKA (reference sequence). This clonotype was seen only a few times. Sequencing was done on a sample of PBMCs or a T cell subset sorted from them (not recorded which). The TCR comes from a man aged 18 to 30 who had mild COVID-19 (a few samples of this study predate the infection). Cell type and time point are not known. The chain joins TRBV20-1 to TRBJ1-2; no definite D call. The CDR3 DNA follows: TGCAGTGCTCTAGCGGCAAACTATGGCTACACCTTC. Encoded protein: CSALAANYGYTF.